This TCR beta chain was found in a study of blood T cell repertoires in COVID-19 (dated by TCRdb to 2018 to 2021). Regarding the complete study: Collaborator samples came from the United States, Italy and Spain and covered acute and convalescent phases of COVID-19. The prospective study material was composed of cDNA or gDNA derived from T cells, B-cell-depleted T cells, or PBMCs. The dataset comprised deeply sampled blood TCRbeta repertoires from subjects exposed to, actively infected with, or recovered from COVID-19. The repertoires were made available in a free public database intended to serve as a resource for research on the immune response to SARS-CoV-2. Samples came from the ongoing ImmuneRACE study (first 160 participants) plus 1,254 subjects from 6 global collaborators. A de-identified subject ID, COVID-19 status, age in years and sex were almost always included in the sample metadata. Where available, HLA class I and class II types were obtained from metadata supplied by the sample provider rather than from assay-based typing.

Comment on this clone: What this receptor recognizes is not known. No clone much larger than this one lies a single base away; base qualities are absent. This CDR3 is also generated by other DNA sequences in the sample.

The investigation overall reported the following: The quantity of clinical and demographic metadata differed by source and by participant and was supplied without curation.

TCRbeta CDR3 regions were amplified from genomic DNA by means of the immunoSEQ Assay, a bias-controlled multiplex PCR. Per the source publication's procedure: The number of nucleated cells in each sample was estimated from the amplification of reference gene primers within the assay. To quantify the absolute abundance of each unique TCRbeta CDR3 rearrangement, sequence reads were collapsed and filtered. For each sample, productive Simpson clonality was calculated as the square root of Simpson's diversity index over productive rearrangements. The table comes from immuneACCESS by way of TCRdb, which keeps in-frame sequences with V and J called. Part of the clones is missing from these tables; in studies checked, under half for an unresolved V gene and the rest for unknown reasons. V, J and clone size were drawn from that table, and D and trimming were deduced from the DNA. The sample table shows around 440,000 clones, and approximately 88% are seen once. Around an eighth of the sample goes to the ten largest clones.

In Seattle, one collaborating source enrolled patients while the infection was active and tracked those patients longitudinally over the course of disease. Each collaborating institution followed its own protocols to collect whole blood in K2EDTA tubes. For TCRbeta analysis, collaborators shipped samples in one of three forms: frozen whole blood, isolated PBMCs, or DNA extracted from either of those sample types. CDR1 and CDR2 (SGHRS, YFSETQ) derive from the germline V gene. V lost 1 base and J lost 2 bases; the stretch between them is 7 bases long. The CDR3 starts with the cysteine, ends with the phenylalanine, and has 14 residues. Left in the record is the CDR3 DNA by itself, 42 bases read in frame from the first base.

This TCR was recovered from a woman aged 50 to 60 with COVID-19, enrolled during active disease. Here the chain combines TRBV5-1 and TRBJ1-5; matching of 6 bases hints at TRBD1 as the D gene. The material sequenced was peripheral blood. The CDR3 protein sequence reads: CASSLSGGNQPQHF. The sequence in DNA is TGCGCCAGCAGCTTGTCAGGGGGCAATCAGCCCCAGCATTTT.